The clone carrying this TCR beta chain was counted ten times or more. Preparation of the TCRbeta library used unique molecular identifiers. TCRdb reprocessed the PCR reads via MiXCR and lists one record per CDR3 protein. The sample gives about 420,000 distinct CDR3 sequences, about a tenth of which show up once; 4.5% to 7% is in the top ten. The data stem from a study of T-cell reconstitution after alpha-beta-depleted transplantation in children. The sample was PBMCs from the stem cell graft donor, taken from the stem cell graft. The source is a human donor who donated a stem cell graft to a child with acute myeloid leukemia.

The chain's CDR3 is CASSLARGGSYNEQFF. CDR3 in DNA: TGTGCCAGCAGCTTAGCCCGGGGGGGATCCTACAATGAGCAGTTCTTC. V usage is TRBV7-2 and J usage is TRBJ2-1; TRBD2 matches at 8 bases. Looked up from germline, CDR1 is SGHTA and CDR2 is FQGNSA. The CDR3 is 16 amino acids. The trim removed 0 bases at V and 1 base at J, leaving 2 bases unmatched. The full variable domain, its missing parts supplied by reference TRBV7-2 and TRBJ2-1, is GAGVSQSPSNKVTEKGKDVELRCDPISGHTALYWYRQSLGQGLEFLIYFQGNSAPDKSGLPSDRFSAERTGGSVSTLTIQRTQQEDSAVYLCASSLARGGSYNEQFFGPGTRLTVL.